This T cell receptor (beta chain) is from a study of cytomegalovirus exposure and HLA in healthy donors. The CDR3 extends over 13 amino acids. CDR1 is SEHNR, CDR2 FQNEAQ, per germline (reference sequence). Trimming left V 5 bases short and J 2 bases short, with 6 bases between. Both 60 Vbeta primers and 13 Jbeta primers went into the PCR. Clones were sequenced by immunoSEQ multiplex PCR, and TCRdb holds only the in-frame ones, with some missing. The sample has about 170,000 clones, 60% to 85% seen once. Study outcomes and limitations: When analyzed later, a missense DCLRE1C variant was found to be linked to TCR beta V- and J-gene trimming. Reportedly, cytomegalovirus status was diagnosed with high sensitivity and specificity. Some 150 TCR beta chains were listed as cytomegalovirus-associated.

Concerning this clone itself: Its antigen remains unknown. Within the sample, other DNA sequences also encode this same CDR3.

Sequencing was done on a sample of PBMCs. The chain has TRBV7-9 and TRBJ2-2; D is undetermined. This sequence originates from a female donor in good health and CMV-seronegative. The CDR3 DNA is TGTGCCAGCAGCCTCCTTAACACCGGGGAGCTGTTTTTT. As protein: CASSLLNTGELFF.